These 21 T cell receptor beta chains share one sample of origin, sequenced in a study of post-analysis software for immune sequencing data. Tagging with unique molecular identifiers was a feature of the TCR beta cDNA libraries. Each CDR3 protein gets one entry after TCRdb re-called the PCR reads with MiXCR. The table shows 650,000 to 850,000 distinct CDR3 sequences, with approximately 50% occurring only once. Their antigen targets remain unknown. The study, taken as a whole, reports: Patients showed TRBV5-6, TRBV5-1 and TRBV20-1 among 4 or 5 TRBV segments more frequent than in controls.

The material sequenced was blood. These receptors were obtained from a girl aged 5-17 years with multiple sclerosis.

CDR3 DNA sequence: TGCAGCGTTGAAAACAGGGGAGCGAAGACCCAGTACTTC. This encodes CSVENRGAKTQYF. V usage is TRBV29-1 and J usage is TRBJ2-5; 7 nucleotides align to TRBD1. This CDR3 contains 13 residues. CDR1 and CDR2 (germline): SQVTM, ANQGSEA. After removal of 2 bases from V and 6 bases from J, the junction contained 6 bases not matched to a gene. Full variable domain (rest looked up from reference TRBV29-1 and TRBJ2-5): SAVISQKPSRDICQRGTSLTIQCQVDSQVTMMFWYRQQPGQSLTLIATANQGSEATYESGFVIDKFPISRPNLTFSTLTVSNMSPEDSSIYLCSVENRGAKTQYFGPGTRLLVL.

The chain links TRBV9 to TRBJ1-2; D not certain. The length of the CDR3 is 15 residues. The germline V and J ends were trimmed by 0 bases and 0 bases, with 9 bases remaining between them. Per the germline V gene, CDR1 is SGDLS and CDR2 is YYNGEE. DNA of the CDR3: TGTGCCAGCAGCGTAGCAGACGAAGCTAACTATGGCTACACCTTC. It specifies CASSVADEANYGYTF.

This rearrangement joins TRBV5-1 to TRBJ1-5, with TRBD1 matching 7 bases. This CDR3 has 15 amino acids. Looked up from germline, CDR1 is SGHRS and CDR2 is YFSETQ. Trimming cost V 6 bases and J 4 bases; bases outside gene matches: 10. The CDR3 loop is CASTPSGGLNQPQHF. For the CDR3, the DNA is TGCGCCAGCACGCCTTCAGGGGGTTTGAATCAGCCCCAGCATTTT.

Only a few counts were recorded for this clonotype. V and J are TRBV7-2 and TRBJ2-5; D is undetermined. Trimming took off 5 bases at V and 4 bases at J, with 17 bases between the two ends. Germline V gene sequence: CDR1 SGHTA, CDR2 FQGNSA. The CDR3 runs to 15 residues. CDR3 in amino acids: CASSLHAGSVETQYF. DNA for the CDR3: TGTGCCAGCAGCCTGCACGCTGGCTCGGTAGAGACCCAGTACTTC.

The rearrangement links TRBV6-6 to TRBJ2-3; D gene ambiguous. Per the germline V gene, CDR1 is MNHNY and CDR2 is SVGAGI (reference sequence). Between the trimmed V and J ends, which lost 2 bases and 3 bases, there was a span of 9 bases. CDR3 length: 14 residues. The CDR3 spells CASSYDSGTDTQYF. CDR3 nucleotides: TGTGCCAGCAGTTACGACTCTGGAACAGATACGCAGTATTTT.

This clonotype was recorded only once. The rearrangement uses TRBV5-1 and TRBJ2-7, with 8 nucleotides matching TRBD2. Germline assignment: CDR1 SGHRS and CDR2 YFSETQ. The CDR3 is made up of 15 amino acids. Trimming removed 2 bases from V and 5 bases from J; junction bases left unmatched: 9. CDR3 residues: CASSFPRGGLDEQYF. The CDR3 nucleotides are TGCGCCAGCAGCTTCCCACGGGGGGGTTTGGACGAGCAGTACTTC.

There are a few counts of this clonotype. V is TRBV6-5 and J is TRBJ2-3, with no clear D. Germline CDR1 MNHEY, CDR2 SVGAGI. The CDR3 is made up of 14 amino acids. V was clipped by 3 bases and J by 1 base, with 8 bases between them. This chain's CDR3 is CASSYYSGTDTQYF. The CDR3 coding sequence is TGTGCCAGCAGTTATTACTCTGGCACAGATACGCAGTATTTT.

The V gene is TRBV18, the J gene TRBJ2-7; D is possibly TRBD1 (6 bases). Germline V gene sequence: CDR1 KGHSH, CDR2 LQKENI. The CDR3 totals 17 residues. Trimming removed 4 bases from V and 0 bases from J, with 19 bases in between. CDR3 in DNA: TGTGCCAGCTCACTTAGGCCGGACAGCAGGAGCTCCTACGAGCAGTACTTC. This encodes CASSLRPDSRSSYEQYF. Variable domain in full (rest from reference TRBV18 and TRBJ2-7): NAGVMQNPRHLVRRRGQEARLRCSPMKGHSHVYWYRQLPEEGLKFMVYLQKENIIDESGMPKERFSAEFPKEGPSILRIQQVVRGDSAAYFCASSLRPDSRSSYEQYFGPGTRLTVT.

The chain has TRBV20-1 and TRBJ2-1, with 13 bases lining up with TRBD2. With 5 bases clipped from V and 8 bases from J, the junction kept 3 bases outside the gene matches. The CDR3 contains 13 residues. Germline V CDR1 and CDR2: DFQATT, SNEGSKA (reference sequence). The CDR3 DNA reads as TGCAGTGCTGGACTAGCGGGAGTGCATGAGCAGTTCTTC. It specifies CSAGLAGVHEQFF.

This chain links TRBV3-1 with TRBJ1-4, with 8 bases aligning to TRBD1. Germline loops: CDR1 LGHDT, CDR2 YNNKEL (reference sequence). This CDR3 comprises 15 residues. Losses at the gene ends were 4 bases for V and 5 bases for J; bases not matched to a gene: 6. The CDR3 DNA sequence: TGTGCCAGCAGCCCATATCGACAGGGGAATGAAAAACTGTTTTTT. It specifies CASSPYRQGNEKLFF.

The chain carries TRBV29-1 and TRBJ2-1, with D perhaps matching TRBD2 (5 bases). Germline assignment: CDR1 SQVTM and CDR2 ANQGSEA. Between the trimmed V and J ends, which lost 7 bases and 4 bases, there was a span of 14 bases. This CDR3 spans 13 amino acids. The CDR3 loop is CSGRELAYNEQFF. CDR3 coding DNA: TGCAGCGGAAGGGAGCTAGCTTACAATGAGCAGTTCTTC.

The CDR3 DNA is TGTGCCACCAGCAGGGGAAGCACAGATACGCAGTATTTT. Translated: CATSRGSTDTQYF. The chain employs TRBV15 and TRBJ2-3; D is ambiguous. The CDR3 totals 13 residues. V lost 3 bases and J 0 bases, leaving 4 bases between the germline ends. CDR1 is LNHNV, CDR2 YYDKDF, per germline (reference sequence). Looking up the rest from reference TRBV15 and TRBJ2-3 gives the full variable domain: DAMVIQNPRYQVTQFGKPVTLSCSQTLNHNVMYWYQQKSSQAPKLLFHYYDKDFNNEADTPDNFQSRRPNTSFCFLDIRSPGLGDTAMYLCATSRGSTDTQYFGPGTRLTVL.

The rearrangement uses TRBV4-1 and TRBJ2-1; D call uncertain. V lost 1 base and J 6 bases, leaving 4 bases between the germline ends. The germline gives CDR1 MGHRA, CDR2 YSYEKL. CDR3 size: 12 residues. For the CDR3, the DNA is TGCGCCAGCAGCCAAGCGGCCAATGAGCAGTTCTTC. As protein: CASSQAANEQFF.

This clonotype was recorded a few times. The chain links TRBV20-1 to TRBJ2-7; 9 nucleotides line up with TRBD2. This CDR3 spans 15 amino acids. From germline, CDR1 is DFQATT and CDR2 SNEGSKA (reference sequence). J gave up 5 bases and V 5 bases, and 13 bases lay outside the gene matches. The CDR3 DNA reads TGCAGTGCTCCCAATTTGGCGGGAGGGCCCCACGAGCAGTACTTC. This gives the protein CSAPNLAGGPHEQYF.

Details on this clonotype: Mismatch with germline at one junction end may stem from a read error. The rearrangement uses TRBV2 and TRBJ1-2, with 7 positions matching TRBD1. CDR1 SNHLY and CDR2 FYNNEI come from the germline V gene. The CDR3 covers 16 residues. CDR3 sequence: CAGSDLDRDANYGYTF. The CDR3 DNA is TGTGCCGGCAGTGACCTAGACAGGGATGCTAACTATGGCTACACCTTC.

The rearrangement links TRBV7-2 to TRBJ1-2; 8 bases are shared with TRBD1. Germline CDR1 reads SGHTA; CDR2 reads FQGNSA. V trimming: 5 bases; J trimming: 3 bases; junction bases outside the gene matches: 8. The CDR3 totals 15 residues. Here the CDR3 DNA reads TGTGCCAGCAGCATTCCCAGGGGGCTCGACTATGGCTACACCTTC. Residues: CASSIPRGLDYGYTF.

V and J are TRBV15 and TRBJ1-1; D may be TRBD1 (5 bases). Germline V CDR1 and CDR2: LNHNV, YYDKDF (reference sequence). This CDR3 comprises 15 residues. Trimming took 2 bases from V and 10 from J, leaving 20 bases between them. The CDR3 reads CATSRTTKAGTLAFF. The CDR3 coding sequence is TGTGCCACCAGCAGAACAACGAAAGCCGGGACTCTAGCTTTCTTT.

A few counts support this clonotype. The chain joins TRBV20-1 to TRBJ2-7, with 8 nucleotides matching TRBD2. There are 14 residues in the CDR3. V shed 6 bases and J 2 bases; nucleotides not matched to a gene: 9. Germline values: CDR1 DFQATT, CDR2 SNEGSKA (reference sequence). The CDR3 DNA is TGCAGTGCCACCGGGACTAGTAACCCCTACGAGCAGTACTTC. This encodes CSATGTSNPYEQYF.

In its sample, this clonotype was seen a few times. The chain couples TRBV6-1 to TRBJ2-7; TRBD2 aligns across 10 bases. The CDR3 contains 20 residues. Germline V gives CDR1 MNHNS, CDR2 SASEGT. The V segment lost 5 bases and the J segment 2 bases; nucleotides outside the gene matches: 21. As DNA, the CDR3 is TGTGCCAGCAGTCTCCTATTAACGCTAGCGGGGGACCGAGCCACCTACGAGCAGTACTTC. It codes for CASSLLLTLAGDRATYEQYF.

This chain uses TRBV27 with TRBJ2-7; TRBD2 matches 7 bases. The ends lost 6 bases at V and 0 bases at J; junction bases unmatched: 14. The germline gives CDR1 MNHEY, CDR2 SMNVEV (reference sequence). The CDR3 has 17 residues. This chain's CDR3 is CASRTKPGTTNSYEQYF. In nucleotides, the CDR3 is TGTGCCAGCAGGACAAAACCAGGGACTACCAACTCCTACGAGCAGTACTTC.

The J gene is TRBJ2-7, the V gene TRBV6-1; the match to TRBD2 covers 11 bases. The J segment lost 5 bases and the V segment lost 4 bases, leaving 19 bases of the junction unmatched. The CDR3 contains 19 residues. CDR1 is MNHNS and CDR2 is SASEGT in the germline V gene. In DNA form, the CDR3 reads TGTGCCAGCAGTGCTGGGGAAATGACTAGCGGGACTTTCAGGGACGAGCAGTACTTC. It codes for CASSAGEMTSGTFRDEQYF.